This is a list of T cell receptor beta chains from one sample in a study of CD8 T cells in ankylosing spondylitis. One entry per CDR3 protein, called by TCRdb with MiXCR from the 5' RACE reads. The data contain roughly 440,000 distinct CDR3 sequences, approximately 17% of them singletons. The specimen was blood, either unsorted or a sorted T cell fraction (not recorded which). These TCRs come from a male donor with ankylosing spondylitis. CDR3s include the opening cysteine and the closing phenylalanine or tryptophan. The D gene is left open where the match is weak.

>15|TRBJ2-7|TRBV11-2|NA
CASSFYPDLSYEQYF
>15|TRBJ2-7|TRBV7-3|TRBD2
CASSLTPGGRYEQYF
>14|TRBJ2-2|TRBV12-3/TRBV12-4|TRBD1
CASRTGFYSGELFF
>15|TRBJ2-5|TRBV2|NA
CASKVPLVGRETQYF
>16|TRBJ2-3|TRBV28|NA
CASSPQGMILADTQYF
>16|TRBJ2-2|TRBV5-1|NA
CASSLGLAEDTGELFF
>15|TRBJ1-1|TRBV3-1|NA
CASSQDSRQNTEAFF
>16|TRBJ2-1|TRBV14|NA
CASSQDWRGSYNEQFF
>14|TRBJ1-1|TRBV11-2|NA
CASSPEILRTEAFF
>15|TRBJ2-2|TRBV7-6|TRBD2
CASSLEAGRTGELFF
>16|TRBJ2-7|TRBV5-6|TRBD1
CASSLNFQGASYEQYF
>15|TRBJ2-1|TRBV6-2/TRBV6-3|TRBD2
CASSWSLAGVREQFF
>15|TRBJ1-1|TRBV29-1|NA
CSVESRGAENTEAFF
>13|TRBJ1-1|TRBV29-1|NA
CSVDDRLNTEAFF
>14|TRBJ1-4|TRBV6-5|NA
CASSYGQTNEKLFF
>14|TRBJ2-5|TRBV5-1|NA
CASSAIQLQETQYF
>15|TRBJ1-5|TRBV7-2|NA
CASSLGGMSNQPQHF
>17|TRBJ2-3|TRBV6-5|TRBD2
CASSSPRLAGGTDTQYF
>15|TRBJ2-7|TRBV7-2|TRBD1
CASSLAGTGYYEQYF
>13|TRBJ2-1|TRBV12-3/TRBV12-4|NA
CASTTGGYNEQFF
>16|TRBJ1-5|TRBV28|NA
CASSTPRGNMNQPQHF
>14|TRBJ1-2|TRBV12-3/TRBV12-4|NA
CASSPGTRANGYTF
>17|TRBJ1-2|TRBV13|NA
CASSHRDRDWRSDGYTF
>14|TRBJ1-1|TRBV20-1|TRBD1
CSARADRETTEAFF
>16|TRBJ2-5|TRBV11-2|NA
CASSPTMGLYQETQYF
>13|TRBJ1-2|TRBV12-3/TRBV12-4|NA
CASRSEVNYGYTF
>14|TRBJ1-1|TRBV4-3|TRBD1
CASSGRQGGTEAFF
>15|TRBJ2-6|TRBV7-9|NA
CAITQGTSGANVLTF
>13|TRBJ2-3|TRBV7-9|TRBD2
CASDLAGGNTQYF
>11|TRBJ1-2|TRBV29-1|TRBD1
CSDGQGYGYTF
>15|TRBJ2-1|TRBV12-3/TRBV12-4|NA
CASSLRWGSYNEQFF
>14|TRBJ2-7|TRBV4-3|NA
CASSRGKSSYKQYF
>15|TRBJ2-7|TRBV25-1|TRBD1
CASSATGAVSYEQYF
>14|TRBJ1-2|TRBV7-9|NA
CASSLDVGGFGYTF
>16|TRBJ2-1|TRBV28|NA
CASSLFGQSSYNEQFF
>15|TRBJ1-1|TRBV3-1|NA
CASSQTLRGRGEAFF
>16|TRBJ1-1|TRBV5-8|NA
CASSLVSGKGNTEAFF
>13|TRBJ1-1|TRBV7-3|TRBD1
CASSFGTDTEAFF
>14|TRBJ2-7|TRBV7-9|NA
CASSLGGAYPEQYF
>11|TRBJ2-5|TRBV7-2|NA
CASSFDRTQYF
>15|TRBJ1-1|TRBV7-8|NA
CASSLAWGGGTEAFF
>14|TRBJ2-4|TRBV11-2|NA
CASSPTVAKNIQYF
>14|TRBJ2-7|TRBV20-1|NA
CSARDRRGLYEQYF
>14|TRBJ2-7|TRBV12-3/TRBV12-4|TRBD1
CASSSGQGAYEQYF
>13|TRBJ1-1|TRBV7-3|NA
CASSREGYTEAFF
>14|TRBJ2-3|TRBV20-1|TRBD2
CSATSGSLTDTQYF
>15|TRBJ2-6|TRBV15|NA
CATTAKTSGANVLTF
>16|TRBJ1-1|TRBV5-1|TRBD1
CASRSSGGTLNTEAFF
>14|TRBJ2-3|TRBV7-9|TRBD1
CASVRDRPTDTQYF
>14|TRBJ2-5|TRBV7-9|NA
CASSLMGLQETQYF
>14|TRBJ1-4|TRBV11-1|TRBD1
CASSFGQGNEKLFF
>15|TRBJ1-5|TRBV12-3/TRBV12-4|TRBD1
CASSHRGQLNQPQHF
>16|TRBJ2-2|TRBV5-1|NA
CASSLYGGPNTGELFF
>15|TRBJ2-3|TRBV5-1|NA
CASSLALAPTDTQYF